This entry is about one T cell receptor (beta chain). This specimen comes from a study of response to subunit inactivated influenza vaccine. In TCRdb, the RT-PCR reads were re-called with MiXCR into one record per CDR3 protein. The data show some 640,000 distinct CDR3 sequences, with about 15% seen just once and approximately 6.5% held by the top ten. CDR1 and CDR2 from the germline V gene are DFQATT and SNEGSKA (reference sequence). Trimming cost V 3 bases and J 2 bases; bases outside gene matches: 15. The CDR3 sequence is 19 residues long. The sequence came from a man in his fifties who received an inactivated influenza vaccine. This specimen consisted of PBMCs from blood, obtained less than 15 days before vaccination. The chain uses TRBV20-1 and TRBJ2-3; the match to TRBD2 covers 12 bases. The CDR3: CSASGLAGFPLDNTDTQYF. In nucleotides, the CDR3 is TGCAGTGCTAGTGGACTAGCGGGATTCCCCCTCGACAACACAGATACGCAGTATTTT.